This T cell receptor beta chain stems from a study of OX40 agonist ivuxolimab in advanced cancers. This clone was detected once. Using immunoSEQ multiplex PCR, the repertoire was profiled, and TCRdb retains in-frame clones only, with some absent. The sample has over 55,000 clones; roughly 88% are singletons. Germline CDR1 is LGHNT and CDR2 is FRNRAP. The CDR3 sequence is 17 residues long. V gave up 4 bases and J gave up 2 bases; unmatched junction bases: 5. The TCR comes from an adult with an advanced solid tumor such as melanoma, head and neck, liver or kidney cancer. This chain connects TRBV12-5 to TRBJ2-1; 13 bases line up with TRBD2. The specimen comprised CD4+ or CD8+ T cells sorted from blood, sampled in a trial of the OX40 agonist ivuxolimab. The CDR3 region has the DNA TGTGCTAGTGGTTCCGTACTAGCGGGAGGGACCTACAATGAGCAGTTCTTC. Its protein is CASGSVLAGGTYNEQFF.